The next 28 T cell receptor beta chains were all read from a single sample in a study of a mutant IDH1 vaccine in newly diagnosed glioma. Assay used: immunoSEQ multiplex PCR; TCRdb lists only in-frame clones, some missing. This sample carries 56,000 or so clones, over 70% of them seen once, and the ten largest clones take around 5%. Their target antigens are unknown. Time point described: week 47, end of study. Doses of 300 ug of mutant IDH1 20-mer peptide were given with topical imiquimod. Source: PBMCs, taken from a glioma patient whose treatment included an IDH1 peptide vaccine. The origin of the receptors is a man aged 45 to 65 with glioma.

This clone came up a few times. The conserved closing phenylalanine or tryptophan is absent in this CDR3, likely reflecting a read error. V usage is TRBV30 and J usage is TRBJ1-1, with a possible D match to TRBD1 (5 bases). CDR1 and CDR2 from the germline V gene are GTSNPN and SVGIG (reference sequence). CDR3 length equals 13 residues. With 1 base removed from V and 3 bases from J, the gap between germline ends came to 9 bases. CDR3: CAWSEGTDTEAFS. The DNA for the CDR3 is TGTGCCTGGAGTGAGGGGACCGACACTGAAGCTTTCTCT.

This rearrangement joins TRBV6-5 to TRBJ1-1; TRBD1 is a possible D gene (5 bases). Per the germline V gene, CDR1 is MNHEY and CDR2 is SVGAGI. This CDR3 region has 12 residues. Trimming cost V 6 bases and J 0 bases, with 5 bases left between them. This CDR3 is CASRTVNTEAFF. The CDR3 region has the DNA TGTGCCAGCAGGACAGTGAACACTGAAGCTTTCTTT.

This clone was seen a few times. CDR3 amino acids: CASSLGQPYGYTF. In nucleotides, the CDR3 is TGTGCCAGCAGTCTTGGACAGCCATATGGCTACACCTTC. The chain carries TRBV28 and TRBJ1-2; D is possibly TRBD1 (6 bases). V dropped 5 bases and J dropped 5 bases, with 12 bases sitting between them. Germline lookup yields CDR1 MDHEN and CDR2 SYDVKM. The CDR3 contains 13 residues.

The chain recombines TRBV11-2 with TRBJ1-1; 9 positions match TRBD1. The germline V gene encodes CDR1 SGHAT and CDR2 FQNNGV. This CDR3 region has 18 residues. V shed 0 bases and J 5 bases; nucleotides not matched to a gene: 13. The DNA for the CDR3 is TGTGCCAGCAGCTTAGAAACAGGGGGCGTCGTCTCTCGGACTGAAGCTTTCTTT. The encoded protein is CASSLETGGVVSRTEAFF.

This chain uses TRBV2 with TRBJ2-6; D tentatively fits TRBD1 or TRBD2 (6 bases each). Germline assignment: CDR1 SNHLY and CDR2 FYNNEI. The germline V and J ends were trimmed by 5 bases and 2 bases, with 10 bases remaining between them. The CDR3 runs to 15 residues. DNA for the CDR3: TGTGCCAGCAGTCTAGGGGGGACTGGGGCCAACGTCCTGACTTTC. It yields the protein CASSLGGTGANVLTF.

This clone was detected only a few times. V is TRBV11-2 and J is TRBJ1-1; the match to TRBD1 covers 8 bases. The CDR3 consists of 15 residues. The germline V gene has CDR1 SGHAT and CDR2 FQNNGV. The V and J ends lost 5 bases and 8 bases, in that order; junction bases with no gene match: 13. The chain's CDR3 is CASSLGGGRGREAFF. CDR3 DNA sequence: TGTGCCAGCAGCCTCGGCGGGGGCAGGGGGCGCGAAGCTTTCTTT. Full variable domain (outside the CDR3, taken from reference TRBV11-2 and TRBJ1-1): EAGVAQSPRYKIIEKRQSVAFWCNPISGHATLYWYQQILGQGPKLLIQFQNNGVVDDSQLPKDRFSAERLKGVDSTLKIQPAKLEDSAVYLCASSLGGGRGREAFFGQGTRLTVV.

This chain joins TRBV7-9 and TRBJ2-7; D is possibly TRBD1 (5 bases). Germline CDR1 reads SEHNR; CDR2 reads FQNEAQ (reference sequence). This CDR3 has 16 residues. The V end was cut by 5 bases, the J end by 0 bases, with 17 bases between. CDR3 nucleotides: TGTGCCAGCAGCACGCCCGCAGACAGACGCTCCTACGAGCAGTACTTC. Translated: CASSTPADRRSYEQYF.

This chain joins TRBV5-5 and TRBJ1-1; D not certain. Germline V lookup: CDR1 SGHKS, CDR2 YYEKEE (reference sequence). Trimming took off 7 bases at V and 7 bases at J, with 17 bases between the two ends. The CDR3 runs to 13 residues. In DNA, the CDR3 is TGTGCCAGCTCCCCTTACAAGAAGAATGAAGCTTTCTTT. The encoded protein is CASSPYKKNEAFF. Drawing the rest from reference TRBV5-5 and TRBJ1-1, the complete variable domain is DAGVTQSPTHLIKTRGQQVTLRCSPISGHKSVSWYQQVLGQGPQFIFQYYEKEERGRGNFPDRFSARQFPNYSSELNVNALLLGDSALYLCASSPYKKNEAFFGQGTRLTVV.

The J gene is TRBJ2-1, the V gene TRBV7-8; 12 bases match TRBD2. The CDR3 is 15 amino acids. The V gene end was trimmed by 3 bases and the J gene end by 4 bases; junction bases not matched to a gene: 1. Per germline, CDR1 SGHVS and CDR2 FQNEAQ. CDR3 DNA: TGTGCCAGCAGCTTCGGGACTAGCGGGTACAATGAGCAGTTCTTC. Protein: CASSFGTSGYNEQFF.

The genes are TRBV28 and TRBJ1-2; maybe TRBD1 (5 bases). The germline CDR1 and CDR2 sequences are MDHEN and SYDVKM. Trimming cost V 6 bases and J 8 bases, with 19 bases left between them. The CDR3 has 14 residues. This CDR3 reads CASRTWGPVGGYTF. In DNA, the CDR3 is TGTGCCAGCAGAACATGGGGACCGGTGGGGGGCTACACCTTC.

The chain couples TRBV30 to TRBJ2-2; D not resolved. In germline, CDR1 is GTSNPN, CDR2 SVGIG (reference sequence). The CDR3 loop spans 13 amino acids. Trimming left V 3 bases short and J 3 bases short, with 8 bases between. The CDR3 bases are TGTGCCTGGAGCCCGACCGACACCGGGGAGCTGTTTTTT. Protein sequence: CAWSPTDTGELFF.

This clone turned up a few times. CDR3 sequence (DNA): TGTGCCAGCAGTGCCGCCGGGACCCCATACGAGCAGTACTTC. This encodes CASSAAGTPYEQYF. The chain is built from TRBV6-6 and TRBJ2-7; D may match TRBD1 or TRBD2 (5 bases each). Trimming left V 5 bases short and J 4 bases short, with 15 bases between. Germline-derived CDR1 and CDR2 are MNHNY and SVGAGI (reference sequence). This CDR3 has 14 residues.

This clone was seen many times. V usage is TRBV4-2 and J usage is TRBJ2-1, with 11 bases matching TRBD2. J gave up 8 bases and V 2 bases, and 5 bases lay outside the gene matches. The CDR3 covers 15 residues. CDR1 and CDR2 (germline): LGHNA, YNFKEQ. The CDR3 sequence: CASSQTSGGFDEQFF. The CDR3 coding sequence is TGTGCCAGCAGCCAAACTAGCGGGGGTTTCGATGAGCAGTTCTTC.

The table lists this clone with a few counts. The chain combines TRBV10-3 with TRBJ2-1, with D perhaps matching TRBD1 or TRBD2 (5 bases each). Trimming removed 0 bases from V and 0 bases from J, with 12 bases in between. This CDR3 region has 17 residues. From germline, CDR1 is ENHRY and CDR2 SYGVKD. CDR3 sequence reads: CAISESGGGLSYNEQFF. The CDR3 region has the DNA TGTGCCATCAGTGAGTCTGGGGGTGGCCTCTCCTACAATGAGCAGTTCTTC.

V is TRBV7-9 and J is TRBJ2-3, with 7 bases identical to TRBD1. J was trimmed by 6 bases and V by 11 bases; bases with no gene match: 8. The CDR3 is made up of 12 amino acids. CDR1 and CDR2 from the germline V gene are SEHNR and FQNEAQ (reference sequence). As DNA, the CDR3 is TGTGCCTCCTCAGGGGGATCTGATACGCAGTATTTT. Its translation is CASSGGSDTQYF.

The chain employs TRBV10-2 and TRBJ1-1; D might be TRBD1 (6 bases). This CDR3 region has 15 residues. The germline V and J ends were trimmed by 10 bases and 1 base, with 19 bases remaining between them. The germline gives CDR1 WSHSY, CDR2 SAAADI. CDR3: CATPRTGHQNTEAFF. In DNA form, the CDR3 reads TGCGCCACCCCTCGAACGGGACACCAGAACACTGAAGCTTTCTTT.

In its sample, this clone was seen once. The chain has TRBV5-6 and TRBJ1-2, with TRBD1 identical over 8 bases. CDR1 and CDR2 (germline): SGHDT, YYEEEE. The CDR3 is made up of 15 amino acids. The V gene end was trimmed by 4 bases and the J gene end by 2 bases; junction bases not matched to a gene: 7. CDR3 in amino acids: CASSPPRGLNYGYTF. Written as DNA, the CDR3 is TGTGCCAGCAGCCCGCCCAGGGGGCTGAACTATGGCTACACCTTC.

This clone showed up just once. The V call is TRBV9, the J call TRBJ2-7; D is possibly TRBD1 or TRBD2 (6 bases each). CDR1 SGDLS and CDR2 YYNGEE come from the germline V gene. CDR3 length: 13 residues. Trimming pared 2 bases from V and 3 bases from J, leaving 9 bases between. The CDR3 DNA reads TGTGCCAGCAGCGTGGGGGGCGACTACGAGCAGTACTTC. The encoded protein is CASSVGGDYEQYF.

The chain links TRBV6-6 to TRBJ1-1; TRBD1 agrees at 7 bases. This CDR3 has 13 residues. Germline-derived CDR1 and CDR2 are MNHNY and SVGAGI (reference sequence). Germline trimming cut 5 bases from V and 4 bases from J; bases unmatched to any gene: 4. Written as DNA, the CDR3 is TGTGCCAGCAGTGCCGCAGGGGGCACTGAAGCTTTCTTT. Translation: CASSAAGGTEAFF.

The V gene is TRBV6-5, the J gene TRBJ2-5; no reliable D call. CDR3 length equals 14 residues. The germline V gene has CDR1 MNHEY and CDR2 SVGAGI. V lost 0 bases and J 5 bases, leaving 10 bases between the germline ends. CDR3 sequence: CASSYSLSKETQYF. In DNA, the CDR3 is TGTGCCAGCAGTTACTCACTGAGTAAGGAGACCCAGTACTTC.

The chain has TRBV19 and TRBJ1-5, with D unresolved. This CDR3 region has 14 residues. Germline lookup yields CDR1 LNHDA and CDR2 SQIVND (reference sequence). Trimming took 5 bases from V and 9 from J, leaving 17 bases between them. CDR3 sequence reads: CASSPWQADRPQHF. CDR3 coding DNA: TGTGCCAGTAGTCCATGGCAGGCCGATCGGCCCCAGCATTTT.

The table lists this clone with a few counts. The rearrangement uses TRBV6-5 and TRBJ2-1; D is unresolved. This CDR3 has 11 residues. Germline assignment: CDR1 MNHEY and CDR2 SVGAGI. V gave up 6 bases and J gave up 10 bases, with 10 bases separating them. CDR3 region: CASSEGPEQFF. The CDR3 DNA reads TGTGCCAGCAGCGAAGGACCAGAGCAGTTCTTC.

This clone was seen a handful of times. V gene TRBV9 combines with J gene TRBJ1-1; D unresolved. The germline V and J ends were trimmed by 0 bases and 4 bases, with 7 bases remaining between them. Germline V gene sequence: CDR1 SGDLS, CDR2 YYNGEE. The CDR3 length is 13 residues. The CDR3 region is CASSVVPSTEAFF. In nucleotides, the CDR3 is TGTGCCAGCAGCGTAGTTCCGAGCACTGAAGCTTTCTTT.

The genes are TRBV7-2 and TRBJ2-7, with D unresolved. The CDR3 loop spans 13 amino acids. V lost 5 bases and J 3 bases, leaving 11 bases between the germline ends. The germline V gene encodes CDR1 SGHTA and CDR2 FQGNSA. This chain's CDR3 is CASSRQGGYEQYF. The CDR3, as DNA: TGTGCCAGCAGCCGTCAAGGTGGCTACGAGCAGTACTTC.

This chain connects TRBV7-8 to TRBJ1-5; 9 bases agree with TRBD1. V was clipped by 5 bases and J by 7 bases; unmatched bases: 12. Germline V lookup: CDR1 SGHVS, CDR2 FQNEAQ. The CDR3 length is 16 residues. CDR3 in amino acids: CASSRRGQGPGQPQHF. CDR3 bases: TGTGCCAGCAGCCGACGGGGACAGGGACCAGGGCAGCCCCAGCATTTT.

The V and J genes are TRBV25-1 and TRBJ2-2; a weak D match, TRBD2 (5 bases). CDR1 and CDR2 from the germline V gene are MGHDK and SYGVNS. V lost 1 base to trimming and J lost 0 bases, with 12 bases between them. This CDR3 has 17 amino acids. CDR3 sequence (DNA): TGTGCCAGCAGTGAATGGGGAGAAGGATCGAACACCGGGGAGCTGTTTTTT. This encodes CASSEWGEGSNTGELFF.

The chain uses TRBV10-2 and TRBJ1-2; 7 bases agree with TRBD1. V shed 2 bases and J 3 bases; nucleotides not matched to a gene: 6. The germline V gene has CDR1 WSHSY and CDR2 SAAADI. The CDR3 spans 15 residues. Here the CDR3 DNA reads TGCGCCAGCAGTGAGGGGCCAGGGGGGGACTATGGCTACACCTTC. As protein: CASSEGPGGDYGYTF.

The CDR3 region is CASSPSNLGQSQYF. CDR3 DNA sequence: TGTGCCAGCAGTCCCTCAAATTTGGGACAGTCTCAGTACTTC. The chain combines TRBV6-5 with TRBJ2-4, with 7 bases matching TRBD1. Germline assignment: CDR1 MNHEY and CDR2 SVGAGI. V trimming: 5 bases; J trimming: 12 bases; junction bases outside the gene matches: 13. There are 14 residues in the CDR3.